These 31 T cell receptor beta chains were sequenced from one sample in a study of shared clonotypes between healthy human individuals. TCRdb keeps only in-frame clones here, not all; method: immunoSEQ multiplex PCR. The sample includes about 820,000 clones, about 91% of them seen just once. Naive CD8 cells comprised CD45RO-negative, CCR7-positively selected cells, excluding terminally differentiated effector memory CD45RA+ cells. Sequenced: naive CD8+ T cells sorted from blood. The receptors originated from a man aged 25 to 40 in good health.

The V and J genes are TRBV11-2 and TRBJ2-7, with D unresolved. The germline CDR1 and CDR2 sequences are SGHAT and FQNNGV. The V end lost 5 bases, the J end lost 0 bases, and 14 bases lay between the germline ends. This CDR3 is 15 amino acids long. CDR3 residues: CASSPHPTASYEQYF. The CDR3 bases are TGTGCCAGCAGCCCCCACCCGACGGCCTCCTACGAGCAGTACTTC.

The DNA for the CDR3 is TGTGCCAGCAGCTTTGAGGGCCAGCCCCAGCATTTT. It encodes CASSFEGQPQHF. The V call is TRBV25-1, the J call TRBJ1-5; D is undetermined. Germline V lookup: CDR1 MGHDK, CDR2 SYGVNS. The CDR3 spans 12 residues. Between the trimmed V and J ends, which lost 6 bases and 7 bases, there was a span of 10 bases.

V gene TRBV27 combines with J gene TRBJ1-5; D ambiguous. Germline CDR1 and CDR2: MNHEY and SMNVEV (reference sequence). V lost 5 bases and J 7 bases, leaving 15 bases between the germline ends. The CDR3 is 14 amino acids. This CDR3 reads CASSEGGSVQPQHF. The DNA for the CDR3 is TGTGCCAGCAGTGAAGGTGGTTCGGTCCAGCCCCAGCATTTT.

This clone was detected many times. The chain carries TRBV5-1 and TRBJ1-1; no definite D call. The V end was cut by 4 bases, the J end by 0 bases, with 10 bases between. Germline CDR1 SGHRS, CDR2 YFSETQ. This CDR3 has 14 amino acids. CDR3 amino acids: CASSPEILNTEAFF. CDR3 bases: TGCGCCAGCAGCCCGGAAATACTGAACACTGAAGCTTTCTTT.

Turning to this clone: The sample has other DNA sequences that encode this CDR3 too. The chain has TRBV19 and TRBJ2-1; 8 positions agree with TRBD2. Germline V gene sequence: CDR1 LNHDA, CDR2 SQIVND (reference sequence). V dropped 3 bases and J dropped 1; count of bases not matched to a gene: 2. This CDR3 contains 15 residues. The CDR3, as DNA: TGTGCCAGTAGTATTGTAGCGGGGTCCTACAATGAGCAGTTCTTC. It codes for CASSIVAGSYNEQFF. Full variable domain (outside the CDR3, taken from reference TRBV19 and TRBJ2-1): DGGITQSPKYLFRKEGQNVTLSCEQNLNHDAMYWYRQDPGQGLRLIYYSQIVNDFQKGDIAEGYSVSREKKESFPLTVTSAQKNPTAFYLCASSIVAGSYNEQFFGPGTRLTVL.

The chain recombines TRBV27 with TRBJ1-5; D not resolved. The V gene lost 2 bases and the J gene lost 5 bases, with 7 bases spanning the gap. CDR3 length: 13 residues. Germline V lookup: CDR1 MNHEY, CDR2 SMNVEV (reference sequence). The CDR3 protein is CASSLGRHQPQHF. The CDR3 DNA reads TGTGCCAGCAGTTTAGGTCGCCATCAGCCCCAGCATTTT.

This chain connects TRBV9 to TRBJ2-7, with D possibly matching TRBD2 (5 bases). Germline CDR1 reads SGDLS; CDR2 reads YYNGEE. This CDR3 region has 14 residues. V was trimmed by 0 bases and J by 5 bases, leaving 12 bases between them. In DNA, the CDR3 is TGTGCCAGCAGCGTAGGTGTAATCGGGGACGAGCAGTACTTC. Protein: CASSVGVIGDEQYF.

V and J are TRBV9 and TRBJ2-7, with 7 bases lining up with TRBD1. Germline CDR1 reads SGDLS; CDR2 reads YYNGEE. CDR3 length equals 15 residues. The V and J ends lost 3 bases and 0 bases, in that order; junction bases with no gene match: 6. The CDR3 DNA is TGTGCCAGCAGCGCTACAGGGGATGTCTCCTACGAGCAGTACTTC. Translating it yields CASSATGDVSYEQYF.

The CDR3 DNA reads as TGTGCCAGCAGCTCCGGACTAGCGAGCTACTACAATGAGCAGTTCTTC. Its translation: CASSSGLASYYNEQFF. The V and J genes are TRBV7-8 and TRBJ2-1; the match to TRBD2 covers 9 bases. Per germline, CDR1 SGHVS and CDR2 FQNEAQ. The CDR3 spans 16 residues. Losses at the gene ends were 4 bases for V and 3 bases for J; bases not matched to a gene: 7.

The genes are TRBV29-1 and TRBJ2-3; 8 nucleotides match TRBD1. Germline V gene sequence: CDR1 SQVTM, CDR2 ANQGSEA. The V gene end was trimmed by 1 base and the J gene end by 3 bases; junction bases not matched to a gene: 6. CDR3 length: 15 amino acids. Written as DNA, the CDR3 is TGCAGCGTTGAAGGTATCGGACAGGGAACAGATACGCAGTATTTT. Translation gives CSVEGIGQGTDTQYF.

The rearrangement links TRBV11-3 to TRBJ2-7; no reliable D call. Trimming stripped 5 bases from V and 2 bases from J, with 19 bases between. CDR1 and CDR2 from the germline V gene are SGHNT and YENEEA. This CDR3 spans 16 amino acids. CDR3 nucleotides: TGTGCCAGCAGCCCCCGCGCCACGAAATTAACCTACGAGCAGTACTTC. Translating it yields CASSPRATKLTYEQYF.

The chain couples TRBV7-3 to TRBJ2-7, with unresolved D. The CDR3 consists of 16 residues. Germline V gives CDR1 SGHTA, CDR2 FQGTGA. Between the trimmed V and J ends, which lost 2 bases and 5 bases, there was a span of 19 bases. The CDR3 region has the DNA TGTGCCAGCAGCTTACTTCCCAGTTCCTCTTTCAACGAGCAGTACTTC. As protein: CASSLLPSSSFNEQYF.

The chain combines TRBV5-1 with TRBJ2-7, with 8 bases identical to TRBD1. This CDR3 has 16 amino acids. V gave up 1 base and J gave up 0 bases; unmatched junction bases: 6. CDR1 and CDR2 from the germline V gene are SGHRS and YFSETQ. DNA of the CDR3: TGCGCCAGCAGCTTGATCGGGACAGGTAGCTCCTACGAGCAGTACTTC. It specifies CASSLIGTGSSYEQYF. Drawing the rest from reference TRBV5-1 and TRBJ2-7, the complete variable domain is KAGVTQTPRYLIKTRGQQVTLSCSPISGHRSVSWYQQTPGQGLQFLFEYFSETQRNKGNFPGRFSGRQFSNSRSEMNVSTLELGDSALYLCASSLIGTGSSYEQYFGPGTRLTVT.

The chain is built from TRBV18 and TRBJ2-1; D perhaps matches TRBD2 (6 bases). CDR1 is KGHSH, CDR2 LQKENI, per germline. This CDR3 has 15 residues. V lost 5 bases to trimming and J lost 0 bases, with 11 bases between them. Here the CDR3 DNA reads TGTGCCAGCTCATCTGACGGGAGCTCCTACAATGAGCAGTTCTTC. It encodes CASSSDGSSYNEQFF.

The chain combines TRBV11-2 with TRBJ2-1; D is undetermined. Deletions cut 2 bases from V and 6 bases from J, with 5 bases between. The CDR3 covers 12 residues. Germline V gene lookup returns CDR1 SGHAT and CDR2 FQNNGV. The CDR3 bases are TGTGCCAGCAGCTTACATCCCAATGAGCAGTTCTTC. This gives the protein CASSLHPNEQFF.

This clone was detected only once. This chain links TRBV7-9 with TRBJ2-7, with D hard to call. This CDR3 is built from 13 residues. Germline V gives CDR1 SEHNR, CDR2 FQNEAQ (reference sequence). The V end was cut by 4 bases, the J end by 3 bases, with 10 bases between. DNA for the CDR3: TGTGCCAGCAGCTGGACGGAACACTACGAGCAGTACTTC. Protein: CASSWTEHYEQYF.

The chain uses TRBV5-1 and TRBJ1-2; 8 nucleotides agree with TRBD1. The CDR3 runs 15 residues. V shed 0 bases, J shed 0 bases, and the junction held 1 base outside the gene matches. Germline lookup yields CDR1 SGHRS and CDR2 YFSETQ. CDR3 sequence (DNA): TGCGCCAGCAGCTTGGAGACAGGGGCTAACTATGGCTACACCTTC. Its protein is CASSLETGANYGYTF.

The gene calls are TRBV28 and TRBJ2-7; 9 nucleotides match TRBD2. Germline-derived CDR1 and CDR2 are MDHEN and SYDVKM. The CDR3 covers 18 residues. With V trimmed by 6 bases and J by 5 bases, 20 bases remained unmatched. The CDR3: CASSIYWENSGSPHEQYF. The CDR3 bases are TGTGCCAGCAGCATATACTGGGAGAATAGCGGGAGTCCGCACGAGCAGTACTTC.

The J gene is TRBJ2-1, the V gene TRBV7-7, with 8 bases that match TRBD1. The CDR3 runs to 13 residues. Germline trimming cut 5 bases from V and 8 bases from J; bases unmatched to any gene: 5. Germline CDR1 is SSHAT and CDR2 is FNYEAQ (reference sequence). The CDR3 DNA reads as TGTGCCAGCAGCACGACAGGGGATCATGAGCAGTTCTTC. As protein: CASSTTGDHEQFF. Filled out from reference TRBV7-7 and TRBJ2-1, the complete variable domain reads GAGVSQSPRYKVTKRGQDVTLRCDPISSHATLYWYQQALGQGPEFLTYFNYEAQPDKSGLPSDRFSAERPEGSISTLTIQRTEQRDSAMYRCASSTTGDHEQFFGPGTRLTVL.

This rearrangement joins TRBV14 to TRBJ1-1; D gene unclear. V was clipped by 1 base and J by 1 base, with 7 bases between them. The CDR3 is made up of 14 amino acids. Germline CDR1 SGHDN, CDR2 FVKESK. The chain's CDR3 is CASSQVQENTEAFF. The CDR3, as DNA: TGTGCCAGCAGCCAAGTTCAGGAGAACACTGAAGCTTTCTTT. Full variable domain (outside the CDR3, taken from reference TRBV14 and TRBJ1-1): EAGVTQFPSHSVIEKGQTVTLRCDPISGHDNLYWYRRVMGKEIKFLLHFVKESKQDESGMPNNRFLAERTGGTYSTLKVQPAELEDSGVYFCASSQVQENTEAFFGQGTRLTVV.

V gene TRBV5-4 combines with J gene TRBJ2-3; 13 bases line up with TRBD2. Looked up from germline, CDR1 is SGHNT and CDR2 is YYREEE (reference sequence). The junction had 5 bases not matched to a gene; V was cut back by 4 bases and J by 3 bases. CDR3 size: 16 residues. This CDR3 reads CASSLGLAGETDTQYF. The DNA of the CDR3 is TGTGCCAGCAGCCTCGGACTAGCGGGAGAAACAGATACGCAGTATTTT.

V and J are TRBV29-1 and TRBJ2-3; D is possibly TRBD1 (6 bases). CDR3 size: 14 residues. The germline V gene has CDR1 SQVTM and CDR2 ANQGSEA. V shed 4 bases and J shed 3 bases, with 14 bases lying between them. The CDR3 DNA sequence: TGCAGCGTTGCTCCAGGGGATGCGACAGATACGCAGTATTTT. Translation: CSVAPGDATDTQYF.

This sequence joins TRBV2 and TRBJ1-5, with D possibly being TRBD1 (5 bases). Germline V CDR1 and CDR2: SNHLY, FYNNEI. CDR3 size: 14 residues. The germline V and J ends were trimmed by 6 bases and 7 bases, with 16 bases remaining between them. The CDR3 loop reads CASSEGPLHQPQHF. CDR3 bases: TGTGCCAGCAGCGAGGGACCGCTACACCAGCCCCAGCATTTT.

As to this clone: Other DNA sequences in this specimen translate into the identical CDR3. The gene calls are TRBV7-9 and TRBJ1-5, with D possibly matching TRBD1 (5 bases). The germline V gene has CDR1 SEHNR and CDR2 FQNEAQ (reference sequence). Trimming left V 6 bases short and J 6 bases short, with 9 bases between. The CDR3 has 12 amino acids. CDR3 region: CASSSGGQPQHF. In DNA form, the CDR3 reads TGTGCCAGCAGTTCGGGGGGTCAGCCCCAGCATTTT.

J is TRBJ2-7 and V is TRBV11-2; D unclear. The CDR3 is 12 amino acids. The germline gives CDR1 SGHAT, CDR2 FQNNGV. Trimming stripped 4 bases from V and 3 bases from J, with 7 bases between. Here the CDR3 DNA reads TGTGCCAGCAGCTCGTACATCTACGAGCAGTACTTC. This codes for CASSSYIYEQYF. The full variable domain, with the rest looked up from reference TRBV11-2 and TRBJ2-7, is EAGVAQSPRYKIIEKRQSVAFWCNPISGHATLYWYQQILGQGPKLLIQFQNNGVVDDSQLPKDRFSAERLKGVDSTLKIQPAKLEDSAVYLCASSSYIYEQYFGPGTRLTVT.

The rearrangement uses TRBV15 and TRBJ2-7, with D possibly matching TRBD1 (6 bases). Trimming removed 5 bases from V and 3 bases from J, with 11 bases in between. The CDR3 sequence is 13 residues long. Germline CDR1 and CDR2: LNHNV and YYDKDF (reference sequence). This CDR3 is CATSELGGYEQYF. CDR3 nucleotide sequence: TGTGCCACCAGCGAACTAGGGGGCTACGAGCAGTACTTC.

The chain uses TRBV5-1 and TRBJ2-1; D not certain. Trimming pared 4 bases from V and 5 bases from J, leaving 16 bases between. The CDR3 is 15 residues long. The germline CDR1 and CDR2 sequences are SGHRS and YFSETQ. CDR3 coding DNA: TGCGCCAGCAGCCCGGACCGCCAAAACCACAATGAGCAGTTCTTC. This encodes CASSPDRQNHNEQFF. The full variable domain, its missing parts supplied by reference TRBV5-1 and TRBJ2-1, is KAGVTQTPRYLIKTRGQQVTLSCSPISGHRSVSWYQQTPGQGLQFLFEYFSETQRNKGNFPGRFSGRQFSNSRSEMNVSTLELGDSALYLCASSPDRQNHNEQFFGPGTRLTVL.

The chain links TRBV27 to TRBJ1-5; D is uncertain. The ends were cut back, 4 bases at V and 4 bases at J, with 14 bases in the middle. The CDR3 totals 15 residues. Germline lookup yields CDR1 MNHEY and CDR2 SMNVEV (reference sequence). The CDR3 loop is CASSSLSPPNQPQHF. The CDR3 nucleotides are TGTGCCAGCAGTTCTCTAAGCCCGCCTAATCAGCCCCAGCATTTT.

The chain couples TRBV7-9 to TRBJ2-5; 8 bases are shared with TRBD1. The CDR3 covers 14 residues. Germline loops: CDR1 SEHNR, CDR2 FQNEAQ (reference sequence). V shed 5 bases and J 5 bases; nucleotides not matched to a gene: 7. Here the CDR3 DNA reads TGTGCCAGCAGCACCCGGACAGGGTTTGAGACCCAGTACTTC. As protein: CASSTRTGFETQYF.

This chain joins TRBV7-6 and TRBJ2-1; TRBD2 aligns across 7 bases. The V gene end was trimmed by 8 bases and the J gene end by 6 bases; junction bases not matched to a gene: 13. The CDR3 runs to 15 residues. Looked up from germline, CDR1 is SGHVS and CDR2 is FNYEAQ. CDR3 nucleotide sequence: TGTGCCAGCCGACCACTAGCGCTTAACGGCAATGAGCAGTTCTTC. Protein: CASRPLALNGNEQFF. Looking up the rest from reference TRBV7-6 and TRBJ2-1 gives the full variable domain: GAGVSQSPRYKVTKRGQDVALRCDPISGHVSLYWYRQALGQGPEFLTYFNYEAQQDKSGLPNDRFSAERPEGSISTLTIQRTEQRDSAMYRCASRPLALNGNEQFFGPGTRLTVL.

The gene calls are TRBV29-1 and TRBJ2-3, with D possibly being TRBD1 or TRBD2 (5 bases each). V was clipped by 4 bases and J by 0 bases, with 8 bases between them. Germline lookup yields CDR1 SQVTM and CDR2 ANQGSEA. The CDR3 runs to 13 residues. The CDR3 region has the DNA TGCAGCGTTGGAGGGGTGAGCACAGATACGCAGTATTTT. It encodes CSVGGVSTDTQYF.